Below are 18 T cell receptor beta chains sequenced from a single sample in a study of cytomegalovirus exposure and HLA in healthy donors (dated by TCRdb to 2016 to 2017). The receptor library was made with the immunoSEQ multiplex PCR assay. Entries here come from immuneACCESS through TCRdb and include only in-frame sequences with V and J called. Some clones fail to appear in such tables; in the studies checked, an unresolved V gene covers under half of the shortfall, and the cause of the remainder is unknown. The sample has tens of thousands of clones on record, approximately 96% of them singletons. The ten largest clones represent about 1.3% of the sample. Sequenced material: PBMCs. These receptors all stem from a woman aged 18-29 years in good health and CMV-seronegative.

A single count supports this clone. The CDR3 reads CASSLLGASNQPQHF. Written as DNA, the CDR3 is TGTGCCAGCAGTTTATTGGGGGCCAGCAATCAGCCCCAGCATTTT. V and J are TRBV27 and TRBJ1-5, with D possibly matching TRBD1 (6 bases). Germline CDR1 reads MNHEY; CDR2 reads SMNVEV (reference sequence). CDR3 length: 15 amino acids. Trimming pared 1 base from V and 1 base from J, leaving 8 bases between.

This chain joins TRBV14 and TRBJ2-1; tentatively, D is TRBD1 (6 bases). Germline CDR1 SGHDN, CDR2 FVKESK. Trimming removed 2 bases at V and 0 bases at J, with 8 bases between. The CDR3 covers 15 residues. CDR3 sequence (DNA): TGTGCCAGCAGCCAAACAGGGAGCTCCTACAATGAGCAGTTCTTC. Protein product: CASSQTGSSYNEQFF.

This chain uses TRBV7-2 with TRBJ2-5; TRBD1 agrees at 10 bases. There are 14 residues in the CDR3. With 5 bases clipped from V and 4 bases from J, the junction kept 4 bases outside the gene matches. In germline, CDR1 is SGHTA, CDR2 FQGNSA. For the CDR3, the DNA is TGTGCCAGCAGCCAAGGACAGGGGGGAGAGACCCAGTACTTC. This gives the protein CASSQGQGGETQYF. The full variable domain, with the rest looked up from reference TRBV7-2 and TRBJ2-5, is GAGVSQSPSNKVTEKGKDVELRCDPISGHTALYWYRQSLGQGLEFLIYFQGNSAPDKSGLPSDRFSAERTGGSVSTLTIQRTQQEDSAVYLCASSQGQGGETQYFGPGTRLLVL.

The CDR3 is CASSNLPGQGASQETQYF. DNA of the CDR3: TGTGCCAGCAGCAACCTTCCGGGACAGGGGGCATCACAAGAGACCCAGTACTTC. V usage is TRBV7-9 and J usage is TRBJ2-5, with TRBD1 matching 12 bases. CDR1 and CDR2 (germline): SEHNR, FQNEAQ (reference sequence). CDR3 length equals 18 residues. V trimming: 5 bases; J trimming: 2 bases; junction bases outside the gene matches: 12.

This CDR3 is CASSEGAGVNNEQFF. The CDR3 nucleotides are TGTGCCAGCAGTGAAGGAGCGGGAGTCAACAATGAGCAGTTCTTC. This sequence joins TRBV6-4 and TRBJ2-1, with 8 bases aligning to TRBD2. Trimming cost V 3 bases and J 5 bases; bases outside gene matches: 6. This CDR3 comprises 15 residues. Germline lookup yields CDR1 MRHNA and CDR2 SNTAGT.

The genes are TRBV10-2 and TRBJ1-5, with D maybe TRBD1 (5 bases). CDR3 size: 15 residues. Trimming shortened V by 10 bases and J by 6 bases, and 22 bases separated the two germline ends. Germline CDR1 and CDR2: WSHSY and SAAADI. Written as DNA, the CDR3 is TGCGCCACCATCAGCTACGGGGGGATCGGTCAGCCCCAGCATTTT. Translated: CATISYGGIGQPQHF.

V is TRBV7-6 and J is TRBJ1-6, with a tentative D call TRBD1 (5 bases). Looked up from germline, CDR1 is SGHVS and CDR2 is FNYEAQ. V lost 1 base to trimming and J lost 13 bases, with 8 bases between them. The CDR3 spans 12 residues. CDR3 nucleotide sequence: TGTGCCAGCAGCTTAGGACAGTTTCCCCTCCACTTT. It codes for CASSLGQFPLHF.

The genes are TRBV15 and TRBJ1-4; a possible D gene is TRBD1 (5 bases). V lost 6 bases and J lost 4, with 9 bases in between. This CDR3 is 13 amino acids long. Germline CDR1 is LNHNV and CDR2 is YYDKDF (reference sequence). The CDR3: CATRTGLNEKLFF. The CDR3 DNA is TGTGCCACCAGAACAGGTCTTAATGAAAAACTGTTTTTT.

V and J are TRBV28 and TRBJ1-2; TRBD1 matches 7 bases. This CDR3 is built from 13 residues. Unmatched junction bases numbered 7, after V lost 6 bases and J lost 6 bases. Germline loops: CDR1 MDHEN, CDR2 SYDVKM. CDR3 in amino acids: CASRLTGNDGYTF. The CDR3 DNA reads as TGTGCCAGCAGACTGACAGGGAACGATGGCTACACCTTC.

The chain is built from TRBV27 and TRBJ1-5; D perhaps matches TRBD1 (6 bases). The V and J ends lost 0 bases and 7 bases respectively, with 13 bases between them. This CDR3 comprises 15 residues. Germline V gene sequence: CDR1 MNHEY, CDR2 SMNVEV (reference sequence). CDR3 sequence reads: CASSLSVDRSQPQHF. The CDR3 nucleotides are TGTGCCAGCAGTTTATCGGTTGACAGGTCACAGCCCCAGCATTTT.

This clone came up once. The CDR3 is CASSERGLAGYNEQFF. The CDR3 DNA reads as TGTGCCAGCAGTGAACGGGGACTAGCGGGCTACAATGAGCAGTTCTTC. The V and J genes are TRBV25-1 and TRBJ2-1, with 12 bases that match TRBD2. Looked up from germline, CDR1 is MGHDK and CDR2 is SYGVNS. This CDR3 has 16 residues. V lost 2 bases to trimming and J lost 3 bases; unmatched junction nucleotides: 2.

This sequence joins TRBV5-1 and TRBJ1-1; 9 bases map to TRBD1. This CDR3 contains 18 residues. In germline, CDR1 is SGHRS, CDR2 YFSETQ. V trimming: 0 bases; J trimming: 0 bases; junction bases outside the gene matches: 9. CDR3 region: CASSLVANRGQMNTEAFF. CDR3 sequence (DNA): TGCGCCAGCAGCTTGGTGGCCAACAGGGGGCAAATGAACACTGAAGCTTTCTTT.

The gene calls are TRBV5-4 and TRBJ2-7; 9 nucleotides match TRBD2. This CDR3 has 13 amino acids. From germline, CDR1 is SGHNT and CDR2 YYREEE (reference sequence). The V and J ends lost 7 bases and 0 bases, in that order; junction bases with no gene match: 2. CDR3 amino acids: CASELAGSYEQYF. The CDR3 DNA sequence: TGTGCCAGCGAACTAGCGGGCTCCTACGAGCAGTACTTC.

The rearrangement joins TRBV28 to TRBJ2-7; a weak D match, TRBD1 (6 bases). Germline V gene data show CDR1 as MDHEN and CDR2 as SYDVKM. The CDR3 sequence is 12 residues long. Trimming took 4 bases from V and 3 from J, leaving 7 bases between them. This chain's CDR3 is CASSWTVYEQYF. In DNA form, the CDR3 reads TGTGCCAGCAGTTGGACAGTCTACGAGCAGTACTTC. Supplemented by reference TRBV28 and TRBJ2-7, the full variable domain reads DVKVTQSSRYLVKRTGEKVFLECVQDMDHENMFWYRQDPGLGLRLIYFSYDVKMKEKGDIPEGYSVSREKKERFSLILESASTNQTSMYLCASSWTVYEQYFGPGTRLTVT.

V is TRBV10-3 and J is TRBJ1-2; D unclear. Trimming stripped 7 bases from V and 10 bases from J, with 19 bases between. Per germline, CDR1 ENHRY and CDR2 SYGVKD. This CDR3 has 13 amino acids. CDR3 residues: CAIKSPLELDYTF. The CDR3 coding sequence is TGTGCCATCAAATCCCCGCTAGAGCTGGACTACACCTTC.

This chain uses TRBV27 with TRBJ1-2; tentatively, D is TRBD1 (6 bases). The germline V gene encodes CDR1 MNHEY and CDR2 SMNVEV (reference sequence). Deletions cut 6 bases from V and 6 bases from J, with 23 bases between. The CDR3 consists of 16 residues. The CDR3 spells CASRLMALGAEDGYTF. The CDR3, as DNA: TGTGCCAGCAGGTTAATGGCCCTGGGGGCAGAGGATGGCTACACCTTC.

The CDR3 reads CATSRAYVQPQHF. For the CDR3, the DNA is TGTGCCACCAGCAGAGCCTACGTCCAGCCCCAGCATTTT. The V gene is TRBV15, the J gene TRBJ1-5; D is uncertain. The CDR3 runs to 13 residues. Trimming pared 1 base from V and 7 bases from J, leaving 8 bases between. Germline V gives CDR1 LNHNV, CDR2 YYDKDF (reference sequence).

J is TRBJ2-3 and V is TRBV4-2; D call uncertain. V lost 0 bases, J lost 0 bases, and 10 bases lay in between. The CDR3 covers 16 residues. Germline V gene sequence: CDR1 LGHNA, CDR2 YNFKEQ. The CDR3 region is CASSQEREPSTDTQYF. The CDR3 region has the DNA TGTGCCAGCAGCCAAGAACGAGAACCGAGCACAGATACGCAGTATTTT.